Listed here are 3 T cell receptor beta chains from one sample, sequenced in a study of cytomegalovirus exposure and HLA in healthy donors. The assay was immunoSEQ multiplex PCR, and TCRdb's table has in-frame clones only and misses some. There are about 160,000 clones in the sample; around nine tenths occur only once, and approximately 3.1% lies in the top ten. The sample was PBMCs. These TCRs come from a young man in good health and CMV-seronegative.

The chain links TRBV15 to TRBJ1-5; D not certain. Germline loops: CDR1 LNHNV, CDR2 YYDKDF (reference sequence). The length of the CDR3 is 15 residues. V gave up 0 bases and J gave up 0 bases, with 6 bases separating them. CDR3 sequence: CATSRDYGSNQPQHF. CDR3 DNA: TGTGCCACCAGCAGAGATTACGGTAGCAATCAGCCCCAGCATTTT.

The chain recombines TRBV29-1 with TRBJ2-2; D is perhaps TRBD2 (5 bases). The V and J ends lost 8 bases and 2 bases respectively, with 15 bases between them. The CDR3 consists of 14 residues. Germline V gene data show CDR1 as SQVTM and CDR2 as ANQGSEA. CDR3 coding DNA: TGCAGCTGCAGCCGAGGGTCAAACACCGGGGAGCTGTTTTTT. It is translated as CSCSRGSNTGELFF.

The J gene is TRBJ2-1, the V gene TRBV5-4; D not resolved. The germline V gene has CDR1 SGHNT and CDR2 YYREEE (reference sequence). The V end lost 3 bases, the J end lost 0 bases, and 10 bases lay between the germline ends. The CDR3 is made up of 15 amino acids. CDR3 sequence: CASSSSLSSYNEQFF. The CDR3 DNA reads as TGTGCCAGCAGCTCCTCGCTGAGCTCCTACAATGAGCAGTTCTTC.